The 5 T cell receptor beta chains presented below share a single source sample, sequenced in a study of blood T cells in healthy people across ages. Through a sample-barcoded 5' primer and a J-beta primer mix, a second PCR was run for roughly 6 to 12 cycles. A single record per CDR3 protein comes from TCRdb applying MiXCR to the 5' RACE reads. Altogether hundreds of thousands of distinct CDR3 sequences are present, more than 50% being singletons, with the ten largest covering about 26%. The sequencing sample was made of blood. All receptors derive from a man between 40 and 49 years old in good health.

This clonotype was counted at least ten times. A much larger clonotype is one base distant, so this may be a read error. The V call is TRBV28, the J call TRBJ2-5, with a weak D call TRBD1 (5 bases). The V gene lost 1 base and the J gene lost 11 bases, with 11 bases spanning the gap. This CDR3 contains 12 residues. CDR1 and CDR2 from the germline V gene are MDHEN and SYDVKM. Here the CDR3 DNA reads TGTGCCAGCAGTTTATTGGTGGCAGGGCAGTACTTC. Translation gives CASSLLVAGQYF.

The rearrangement links TRBV4-3 to TRBJ1-6; D gene uncertain. This CDR3 region has 14 residues. The germline gives CDR1 LGHNA, CDR2 YSLEER. V dropped 4 bases and J dropped 5 bases, with 9 bases sitting between them. The CDR3 sequence: CASSRSLNNSPLHF. The CDR3 DNA is TGCGCCAGCAGCCGGAGCCTAAATAATTCACCCCTCCACTTT.

This clonotype was observed once. V usage is TRBV11-2 and J usage is TRBJ2-7, with TRBD2 matching over 11 bases. The junction had 10 bases not matched to a gene; V was cut back by 5 bases and J by 7 bases. The germline CDR1 and CDR2 sequences are SGHAT and FQNNGV. CDR3 length: 15 amino acids. Written as DNA, the CDR3 is TGTGCCAGCAGCAGACTAGCGGGATCCTACAAGGAGCAGTACTTC. Its protein product is CASSRLAGSYKEQYF.

This clonotype has more than one count but fewer than ten. The chain is built from TRBV3-1 and TRBJ2-3; 12 nucleotides match TRBD2. From germline, CDR1 is LGHDT and CDR2 YNNKEL (reference sequence). V lost 4 bases to trimming and J lost 8 bases; unmatched junction nucleotides: 13. The CDR3 extends over 17 amino acids. CDR3 in DNA: TGTGCCAGCAGCCCGCCGACTAGCGGGGGAGGTAGGGGTACGCAGTATTTT. It specifies CASSPPTSGGGRGTQYF.

The chain couples TRBV29-1 to TRBJ2-1, with no clear D. Germline V gives CDR1 SQVTM, CDR2 ANQGSEA. This CDR3 contains 14 residues. V was cut by 3 bases and J by 2 bases, with 11 bases left in between. The CDR3 region has the DNA TGCAGCGTTGACAGCCTGGATACCTACAATGAGCAGTTCTTC. Amino acids: CSVDSLDTYNEQFF.